This TCR beta chain was documented in a study of blood T cell repertoires in COVID-19. The CDR3 spans 16 residues. CDR1 and CDR2 (germline): LGHNA, YNFKEQ. J gave up 6 bases and V 3 bases, and 9 bases lay outside the gene matches. Assay used: immunoSEQ multiplex PCR; TCRdb lists only in-frame clones, some missing. The sample consists of a few hundred thousand clones, 85% of them appearing once. The genes are TRBV4-2 and TRBJ2-7; 12 bases agree with TRBD2. Sequencing was done on a sample of peripheral blood. The clonotype originates from a woman in her 50s with active or convalescent COVID-19. For the CDR3, the DNA is TGTGCCAGCAGCCAGGGTTCGGGACTAGCGGGTAGCGAGCAGTACTTC. This gives the protein CASSQGSGLAGSEQYF.